The clone carrying this TCR beta chain was seen ten or more times. Its specificity is not known. MiXCR was run by TCRdb on the 5' RACE reads, yielding one entry per CDR3 protein. In the table there are about 250,000 distinct CDR3 sequences, approximately 15% of which are singletons. The data originate from a study of T-cell memory formation after mild COVID-19. Study observations and caveats: Most CD4+ clones that shrank were in CM and EM, while CD8+ ones turned up in EMRA.

Trimming pared 4 bases from V and 4 bases from J, leaving 14 bases between. The CDR3 sequence is 14 residues long. CDR1 is SGHRS and CDR2 is YFSETQ in the germline V gene. The chain recombines TRBV5-1 with TRBJ1-1; TRBD1 might be the D (5 bases). The sequencing sample was made of PBMCs or a T cell subset sorted from them (not recorded which). This TCR was sampled from an adult woman who had mild COVID-19 (a few samples of this study predate the infection). Cell type and time point are not known. CDR3 in DNA: TGCGCCAGCAGCGCCCAAACGGGGGGCACTGAAGCTTTCTTT. This codes for CASSAQTGGTEAFF.